Listed here are 5 T cell receptor beta chains from one sample, sequenced in a study of T cells in Graves' hyperthyroidism and ophthalmopathy. Amplified TCR beta CDR3 regions derived from RNA transcripts. During a first-round RT-PCR of the TCR CDR3, the HTBI primer set was used. MiXCR, applied by TCRdb to the multiplex PCR reads, yields one record per CDR3 protein. The sample lists a few hundred thousand distinct CDR3 sequences, roughly 15% occurring once. The sample taken for sequencing was blood. The receptors stem from a woman aged 40-49 years with Graves' hyperthyroidism.

This rearrangement joins TRBV15 to TRBJ1-2; D call uncertain. V was shortened by 4 bases and J by 4 bases, with 7 bases between the two germline ends. Germline assignment: CDR1 LNHNV and CDR2 YYDKDF (reference sequence). The CDR3 extends over 12 amino acids. CDR3 sequence (DNA): TGTGCCACCAGCAAAGACGGCTATGGCTACACCTTC. Translation gives CATSKDGYGYTF.

This clonotype appeared many times. The chain links TRBV6-1 to TRBJ1-1, with D unresolved. The germline V gene encodes CDR1 MNHNS and CDR2 SASEGT. The CDR3 runs to 13 residues. With 6 bases removed from V and 4 bases from J, the gap between germline ends came to 12 bases. CDR3 amino acids: CASRTPPGTEAFF. The CDR3 DNA sequence: TGTGCCAGCAGAACACCTCCGGGCACTGAAGCTTTCTTT.

This clonotype came up many times. This chain links TRBV2 with TRBJ1-5; tentative D call: TRBD1 (5 bases). The germline V gene encodes CDR1 SNHLY and CDR2 FYNNEI. CDR3 size: 13 residues. Trimming left V 3 bases short and J 7 bases short, with 10 bases between. The chain's CDR3 is CASSDTGEQPQHF. Here the CDR3 DNA reads TGTGCCAGCAGTGATACGGGGGAACAGCCCCAGCATTTT.

This clonotype was observed many times. The chain employs TRBV2 and TRBJ2-1; 9 bases are shared with TRBD2. The ends lost 4 bases at V and 8 bases at J; junction bases unmatched: 9. The CDR3 covers 15 residues. CDR1 is SNHLY and CDR2 is FYNNEI in the germline V gene. CDR3 region: CASSGVAGAGDEQFF. CDR3 coding DNA: TGTGCCAGCAGTGGCGTAGCGGGGGCAGGGGATGAGCAGTTCTTC.

This clonotype was seen many times. V usage is TRBV5-1 and J usage is TRBJ2-2, with D possibly being TRBD1 or TRBD2 (5 bases each). This CDR3 has 14 residues. The V and J ends lost 3 bases and 6 bases respectively, with 12 bases between them. Germline V gives CDR1 SGHRS, CDR2 YFSETQ. CDR3 DNA: TGCGCCAGCAGCTGGGGGAGTCCGGCCGGGGAGCTGTTTTTT. Translation: CASSWGSPAGELFF.